This is a list of T cell receptor beta chains from one sample in a study of beta chain features in type 1 diabetes. TCRdb's table, derived via immunoSEQ multiplex PCR, lists solely in-frame clones and lacks some. The sample carries 150,000 to 190,000 clones, 10% to 13% recorded once. Sequenced: central memory CD4+ T cells from blood. Source of these receptors: a man between 25 and 39 years old with type 1 diabetes. The CDR3 runs from the conserved cysteine through the conserved F or W. Fields, in order: V gene, clone size, D gene, J gene, CDR3 protein, CDR3 DNA. D genes are given only for firm matches. Part of the rows lack a size; the others show once, few, many or a class for expanded clones.

TRBV19	NA	NA	TRBJ1-2	CASSISGGYGYTF	TGTGCCAGTAGTATATCCGGAGGCTATGGCTACACCTTC
TRBV4-3	NA	NA	TRBJ2-7	CASSRTVSPYYEQYF	TGCGCCAGCAGCCGGACAGTCTCTCCTTACTACGAGCAGTACTTC
TRBV30	NA	TRBD1	TRBJ2-5	CAWGQGLVETQYF	TGTGCCTGGGGACAGGGCCTAGTAGAGACCCAGTACTTC
TRBV13	few	TRBD2	TRBJ2-7	CASSPRTTSGSSYEQYF	TGTGCCAGCAGCCCCCGTACGACTAGCGGGAGCTCCTACGAGCAGTACTTC
TRBV6-6	few	NA	TRBJ2-6	CASILSGANVLTF	TGTGCCAGCATCCTCTCTGGGGCCAACGTCCTGACTTTC
TRBV7-2	few	NA	TRBJ2-1	CASSLGQYNEQFF	TGTGCCAGCAGCTTAGGACAGTACAATGAGCAGTTCTTC
TRBV19	NA	NA	TRBJ1-5	CASSSRGYSNQPQHF	TGTGCCAGTAGTAGCCGGGGGTATAGCAATCAGCCCCAGCATTTT
TRBV28	NA	NA	TRBJ2-1	CASRKRSYNEQFF	TGTGCCAGCAGAAAGCGCTCCTACAATGAGCAGTTCTTC
TRBV7-6	NA	TRBD2	TRBJ2-1	CASSLQTSGNNEQFF	TGTGCCAGCAGCTTACAGACTAGCGGGAACAATGAGCAGTTCTTC
TRBV7-2	NA	TRBD1	TRBJ2-3	CASRRPGQGASTDTQYF	TGTGCCAGCAGGAGACCGGGACAGGGGGCTAGCACAGATACGCAGTATTTT
TRBV27	few	TRBD1	TRBJ2-7	CASSSPGQGPEQYF	TGTGCCAGCAGTTCGCCCGGACAGGGGCCCGAGCAGTACTTC
TRBV5-1	NA	NA	TRBJ2-7	CASSKGGTKDEQYF	TGCGCCAGCAGCAAGGGGGGGACCAAAGACGAGCAGTACTTC
TRBV6-1	few	NA	TRBJ1-2	CASSEGRGPVYGYTF	TGTGCCAGCAGTGAGGGGAGGGGACCTGTCTATGGCTACACCTTC
TRBV11-2	NA	TRBD1	TRBJ1-1	CASSTGTGGSEAFF	TGTGCCAGCAGTACCGGGACAGGGGGATCTGAAGCTTTCTTT
TRBV11-2	few	TRBD1	TRBJ2-7	CASSLYQGAFEQYF	TGTGCCAGCAGCTTATACCAGGGGGCTTTCGAGCAGTACTTC
TRBV7-9	NA	NA	TRBJ2-3	CASSLMSGDTQYF	TGTGCCAGCAGCTTAATGAGTGGAGATACGCAGTATTTT
TRBV27	few	TRBD2	TRBJ2-1	CASSLQLAGGREQFF	TGTGCCAGCAGTTTACAACTAGCGGGAGGGCGGGAGCAGTTCTTC
TRBV27	few	NA	TRBJ2-5	CASSLWPQETQYF	TGTGCCAGCAGTTTATGGCCCCAAGAGACCCAGTACTTC
TRBV27	few	NA	TRBJ2-1	CASSSGLRVSDNEQFF	TGTGCCAGCAGTTCGGGACTCCGGGTGTCGGACAATGAGCAGTTCTTC
TRBV2	few	NA	TRBJ1-5	CASSYQGPGQPQHF	TGTGCCAGCAGTTATCAGGGTCCCGGTCAGCCCCAGCATTTT
TRBV18	NA	TRBD2	TRBJ2-6	CASSPGTSGSGANVLTF	TGTGCCAGCTCACCCGGGACTAGCGGCTCTGGGGCCAACGTCCTGACTTTC
TRBV5-4	NA	TRBD2	TRBJ2-7	CASSRDYSYEQYF	TGTGCCAGCAGCCGGGACTACTCCTACGAGCAGTACTTC
TRBV7-8	NA	TRBD1	TRBJ1-1	CASSFSTGGGSWTEAFF	TGTGCCAGCAGCTTCTCTACAGGGGGCGGAAGTTGGACTGAAGCTTTCTTT
TRBV7-2	NA	TRBD1	TRBJ2-6	CASSRKQGASSGANVLTF	TGTGCCAGCAGCCGAAAACAGGGGGCAAGCTCTGGGGCCAACGTCCTGACTTTC
TRBV28	few	TRBD2	TRBJ2-5	CASSLGIGGDGFETQYF	TGTGCCAGCAGTTTAGGAATCGGGGGGGACGGCTTTGAGACCCAGTACTTC
TRBV5-1	NA	TRBD2	TRBJ2-4	CASSLGPGLGGTNIQYF	TGCGCCAGCAGCTTGGGCCCGGGACTAGGGGGGACAAACATTCAGTACTTC
TRBV5-1	NA	TRBD2	TRBJ2-2	CASSFGAGAGELFF	TGCGCCAGCAGCTTTGGAGCGGGAGCCGGGGAGCTGTTTTTT
TRBV12-5	few	TRBD1	TRBJ2-1	CASGFRDRGYNEQFF	TGTGCTAGTGGTTTCCGGGACAGGGGCTACAATGAGCAGTTCTTC
TRBV7-3	few	TRBD2	TRBJ2-7	CASSHDGTSYEQYF	TGTGCCAGCAGCCACGATGGGACTAGCTACGAGCAGTACTTC
TRBV30	few	NA	TRBJ1-2	CASQGTHGYTF	TGTGCCTCCCAGGGAACCCATGGCTACACCTTC
TRBV2	many	NA	TRBJ1-2	CASSDSGYGYTF	TGTGCCAGCAGTGACAGCGGCTATGGCTACACCTTC
TRBV2	NA	TRBD2	TRBJ2-3	CASSEEASGSTDTQYF	TGTGCCAGCAGTGAAGAGGCTAGCGGAAGCACAGATACGCAGTATTTT
TRBV4-3	NA	NA	TRBJ2-1	CASSQFSGDEQFF	TGCGCCAGCAGCCAATTTTCCGGAGATGAGCAGTTCTTC
TRBV7-8	NA	TRBD1	TRBJ1-3	CASSQGRDRAFSTIYF	TGTGCCAGCAGCCAGGGACGGGACAGGGCGTTTAGCACCATATATTTT
TRBV14	few	TRBD2	TRBJ2-7	CASSQVETLAGGKTYEQYF	TGTGCCAGCAGCCAAGTAGAGACACTAGCGGGAGGAAAGACCTACGAGCAGTACTTC
TRBV5-1	few	TRBD2	TRBJ2-3	CASSGTSGSTDTQYF	TGCGCCAGCAGCGGGACTAGCGGGAGCACAGATACGCAGTATTTT
TRBV14	few	NA	TRBJ1-2	CASSPYGGSGYTF	TGTGCCAGCAGCCCCTATGGGGGGAGTGGCTACACCTTC